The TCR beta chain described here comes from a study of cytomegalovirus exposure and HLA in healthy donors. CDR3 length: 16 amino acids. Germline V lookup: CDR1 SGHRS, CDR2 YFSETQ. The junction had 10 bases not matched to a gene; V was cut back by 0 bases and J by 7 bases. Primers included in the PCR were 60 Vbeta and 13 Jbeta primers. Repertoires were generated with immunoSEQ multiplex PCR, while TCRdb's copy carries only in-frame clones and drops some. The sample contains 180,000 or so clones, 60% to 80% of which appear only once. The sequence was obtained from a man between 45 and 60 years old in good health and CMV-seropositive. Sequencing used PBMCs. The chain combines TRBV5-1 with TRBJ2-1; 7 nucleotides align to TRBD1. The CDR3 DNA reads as TGCGCCAGCAGCTTGGCGGGACAGTTAGGGGGTAATGAGCAGTTCTTC. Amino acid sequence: CASSLAGQLGGNEQFF.